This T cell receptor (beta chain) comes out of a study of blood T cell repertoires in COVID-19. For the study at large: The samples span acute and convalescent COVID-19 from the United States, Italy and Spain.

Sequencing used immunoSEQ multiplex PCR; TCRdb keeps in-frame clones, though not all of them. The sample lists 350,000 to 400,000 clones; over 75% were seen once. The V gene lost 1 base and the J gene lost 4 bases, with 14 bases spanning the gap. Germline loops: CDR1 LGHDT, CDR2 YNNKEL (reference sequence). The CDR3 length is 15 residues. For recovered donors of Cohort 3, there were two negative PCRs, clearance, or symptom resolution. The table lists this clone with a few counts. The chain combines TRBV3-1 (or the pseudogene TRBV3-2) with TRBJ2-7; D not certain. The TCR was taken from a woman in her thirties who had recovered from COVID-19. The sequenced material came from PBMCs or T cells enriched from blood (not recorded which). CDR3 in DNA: TGTGCCAGCAGCCAAGTAAGCCTCTTCCTGTACGAGCAGTACTTC. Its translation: CASSQVSLFLYEQYF.